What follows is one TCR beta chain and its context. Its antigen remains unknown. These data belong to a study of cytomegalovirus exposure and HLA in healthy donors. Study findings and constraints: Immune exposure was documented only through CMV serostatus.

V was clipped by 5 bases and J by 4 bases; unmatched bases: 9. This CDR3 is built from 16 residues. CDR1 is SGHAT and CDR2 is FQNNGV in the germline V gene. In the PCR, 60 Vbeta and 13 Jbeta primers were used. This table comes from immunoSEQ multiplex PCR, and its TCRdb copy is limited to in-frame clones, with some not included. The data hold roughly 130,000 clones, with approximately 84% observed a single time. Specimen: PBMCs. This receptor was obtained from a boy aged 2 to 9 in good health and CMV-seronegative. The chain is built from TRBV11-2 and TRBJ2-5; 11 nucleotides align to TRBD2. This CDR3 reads CASSLNRGLAGETQYF. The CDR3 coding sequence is TGTGCCAGCAGCCTAAACCGCGGACTAGCGGGAGAGACCCAGTACTTC.